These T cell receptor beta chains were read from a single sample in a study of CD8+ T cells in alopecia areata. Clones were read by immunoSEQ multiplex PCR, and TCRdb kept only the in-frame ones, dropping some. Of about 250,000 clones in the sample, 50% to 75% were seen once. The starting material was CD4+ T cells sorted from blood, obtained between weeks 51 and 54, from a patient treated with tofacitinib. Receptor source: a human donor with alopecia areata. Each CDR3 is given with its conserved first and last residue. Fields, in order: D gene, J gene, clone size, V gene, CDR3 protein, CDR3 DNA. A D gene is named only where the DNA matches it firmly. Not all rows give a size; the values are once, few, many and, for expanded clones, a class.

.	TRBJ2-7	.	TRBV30	CAWKGGQPYEQYF	TGTGCCTGGAAGGGGGGCCAGCCCTACGAGCAGTACTTC
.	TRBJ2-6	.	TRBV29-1	CSVEDGALTGANVLTF	TGCAGCGTTGAAGACGGAGCGTTGACTGGGGCCAACGTCCTGACTTTC
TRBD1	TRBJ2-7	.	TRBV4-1	CASSQPTSGQLYEQYF	TGCGCCAGCAGCCAACCCACTTCGGGACAGCTTTACGAGCAGTACTTC
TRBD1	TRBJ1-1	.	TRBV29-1	CSVDQGVLNTEAFF	TGCAGCGTTGACCAGGGGGTCCTGAACACTGAAGCTTTCTTT
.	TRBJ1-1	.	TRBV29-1	CSVALRVGSSEAFF	TGCAGCGTTGCCCTTCGGGTAGGGTCTTCTGAAGCTTTCTTT
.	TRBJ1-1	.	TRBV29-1	CSCASRTGTEAFF	TGCAGCTGCGCATCCAGGACTGGCACTGAAGCTTTCTTT
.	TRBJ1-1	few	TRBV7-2	CASSLAGTDPGTEAFF	TGTGCCAGCAGCTTGGCAGGGACCGACCCCGGCACTGAAGCTTTCTTT
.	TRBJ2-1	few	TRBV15	CATSRVGQLYNEQFF	TGTGCCACCAGCAGAGTTGGCCAGCTCTACAATGAGCAGTTCTTC
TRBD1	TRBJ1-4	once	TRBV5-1	CASSLRTGEEKLFF	TGCGCCAGCAGCTTGCGGACAGGGGAAGAAAAACTGTTTTTT
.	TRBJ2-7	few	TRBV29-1	CSVAAGTPYEQYF	TGCAGCGTTGCGGCCGGGACCCCCTACGAGCAGTACTTC
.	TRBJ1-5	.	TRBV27	CASSDLTGPPQHF	TGTGCCAGCAGTGATCTGACAGGACCGCCCCAGCATTTT
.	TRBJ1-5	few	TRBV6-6	CASSLDRETQHF	TGTGCCAGCAGTCTGGACCGTGAGACCCAGCATTTT
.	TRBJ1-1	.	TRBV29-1	CSAEENTEAFF	TGCAGCGCAGAGGAGAACACTGAAGCTTTCTTT
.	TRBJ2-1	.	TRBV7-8	CASSLHDRRAAYNEQFF	TGTGCCAGCAGCTTACATGATCGGAGGGCCGCATACAATGAGCAGTTCTTC
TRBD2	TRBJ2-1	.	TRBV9	CASSPSGSGGGYEQFF	TGTGCCAGCAGCCCTTCCGGTAGCGGGGGGGGCTATGAGCAGTTCTTC
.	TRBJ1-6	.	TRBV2	CASSPTQANSPLHF	TGTGCCAGCAGCCCCACACAGGCTAATTCACCCCTCCACTTT
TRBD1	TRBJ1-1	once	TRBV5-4	CASRDRVDDTEAFF	TGTGCCTCTCGGGACAGGGTCGATGACACTGAAGCTTTCTTT
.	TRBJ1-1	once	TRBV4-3	CASSHRDGGISNTEAFF	TGCGCCAGCAGCCACCGTGATGGCGGCATTTCGAACACTGAAGCTTTCTTT
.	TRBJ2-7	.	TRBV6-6	CASFGLEGVKPYEQYF	TGTGCCAGCTTTGGGCTTGAAGGAGTCAAACCCTACGAGCAGTACTTC
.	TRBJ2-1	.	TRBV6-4	CASSQQGTYNEQFF	TGTGCCAGCAGTCAACAGGGGACTTACAATGAGCAGTTCTTC
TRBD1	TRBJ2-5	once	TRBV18	CASSPGQGGETQYF	TGTGCCAGCTCACCCGGACAGGGGGGAGAGACCCAGTACTTC
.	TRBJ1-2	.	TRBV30	CAWSWRGNYGYTF	TGTGCCTGGAGTTGGAGGGGGAACTATGGCTACACCTTC
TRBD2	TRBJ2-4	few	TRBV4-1	CASSQDVTSGGLGAKNIQYF	TGCGCCAGCAGCCAAGACGTTACTAGCGGGGGGCTGGGAGCCAAAAACATTCAGTACTTC
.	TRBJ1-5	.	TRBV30	CAWGKGGNQPQHF	TGTGCCTGGGGTAAGGGCGGGAATCAGCCCCAGCATTTT
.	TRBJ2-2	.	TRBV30	CAWSVLGTGELFF	TGTGCCTGGAGTGTACTCGGTACCGGGGAGCTGTTTTTT
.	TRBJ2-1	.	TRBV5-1	CASSLYRNEQFF	TGCGCCAGCAGCTTGTATAGAAATGAGCAGTTCTTC
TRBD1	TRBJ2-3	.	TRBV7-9	CASSFHRGLRTDTQYF	TGTGCCAGCAGCTTCCACAGGGGGCTTCGCACAGATACGCAGTATTTT
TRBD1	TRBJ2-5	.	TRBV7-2	CASGGTGQETQYF	TGTGCCAGCGGAGGGACAGGCCAAGAGACCCAGTACTTC
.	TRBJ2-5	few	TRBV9	CASSPSGTLGGETQYF	TGTGCCAGCAGCCCATCCGGGACACTAGGGGGAGAGACCCAGTACTTC
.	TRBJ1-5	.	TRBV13	CASSLGIDQPQHF	TGTGCCAGCAGCTTAGGCATTGATCAGCCCCAGCATTTT
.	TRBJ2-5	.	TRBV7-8	CASSLAPEMKTQYF	TGTGCCAGCAGCTTAGCGCCGGAGATGAAGACCCAGTACTTC
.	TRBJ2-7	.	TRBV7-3	CASSLFPGTTYEQYF	TGTGCCAGCAGCTTGTTCCCCGGGACAACCTACGAGCAGTACTTC
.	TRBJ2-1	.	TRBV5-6	CASSLIVTHNEQFF	TGTGCCAGCAGCTTGATAGTGACGCACAATGAGCAGTTCTTC
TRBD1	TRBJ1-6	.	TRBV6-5	CASSYWGQGDSPLHF	TGTGCCAGCAGTTACTGGGGACAGGGTGATTCACCCCTCCACTTT
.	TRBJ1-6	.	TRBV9	CASSAQGWASSNSPLHF	TGTGCCAGCAGCGCCCAGGGTTGGGCCTCCTCTAATTCACCCCTCCACTTT
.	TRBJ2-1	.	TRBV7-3	CASSSLATNEQFF	TGTGCCAGCAGCTCACTAGCCACCAATGAGCAGTTCTTC
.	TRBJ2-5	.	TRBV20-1	CSAPAGETQYF	TGCAGTGCTCCAGCGGGTGAGACCCAGTACTTC
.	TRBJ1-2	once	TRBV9	CASSPDSSNYGYTF	TGTGCCAGCAGCCCGGACAGCTCTAACTATGGCTACACCTTC
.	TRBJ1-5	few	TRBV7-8	CASSLGTATDQPQHF	TGTGCCAGCAGCCTTGGGACGGCTACTGATCAGCCCCAGCATTTT
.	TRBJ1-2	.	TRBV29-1	CSVERRENGYTF	TGCAGCGTTGAACGGCGGGAAAATGGCTACACCTTC
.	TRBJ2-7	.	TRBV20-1	CSARGIYEQYF	TGCAGTGCTAGAGGGATCTACGAGCAGTACTTC
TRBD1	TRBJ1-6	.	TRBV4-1	CASSPDRYSPLHF	TGCGCCAGCAGCCCGGACAGGTATTCACCCCTCCACTTT
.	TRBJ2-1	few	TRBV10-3	CAISEHDEQFF	TGTGCCATCAGTGAACACGATGAGCAGTTCTTC
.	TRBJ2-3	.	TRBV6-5	CASSREDFTDTQYF	TGTGCCAGCAGCAGGGAGGACTTCACAGATACGCAGTATTTT
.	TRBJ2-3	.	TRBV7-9	CASSLAGPTF	TGTGCCAGCAGCTTAGCGGGGCCCACTTTT
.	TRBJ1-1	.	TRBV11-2	CASSLGQGFSEAFF	TGTGCCAGCAGCTTAGGTCAGGGATTCTCTGAAGCTTTCTTT
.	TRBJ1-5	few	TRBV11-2	CASSLDGPQPQHF	TGTGCCAGCAGCTTAGACGGGCCCCAGCCCCAGCATTTT
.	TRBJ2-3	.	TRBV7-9	CASSLAGSDTQYF	TGTGCCAGCAGCTTAGCGGGATCAGATACGCAGTATTTT
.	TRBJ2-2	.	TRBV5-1	CASSPGQNTGELFF	TGTGCCAGCAGCCCGGGACAGAACACCGGGGAGCTGTTTTTT
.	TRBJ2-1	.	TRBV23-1	CASSPKKTASSYNEQFF	TGCGCCAGCAGTCCGAAGAAGACAGCCAGCTCCTACAATGAGCAGTTCTTC
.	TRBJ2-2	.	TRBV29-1	CSAARLSRGSGELFF	TGCAGCGCCGCCCGTCTGTCTCGAGGGTCCGGGGAGCTGTTTTTT
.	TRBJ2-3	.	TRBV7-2	CASSPGALLRTDTQYF	TGTGCCAGCAGCCCTGGCGCGCTACTCCGCACAGATACGCAGTATTTT
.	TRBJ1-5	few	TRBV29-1	CSVGAGSGQPQHF	TGCAGCGTTGGGGCGGGGTCGGGTCAGCCCCAGCATTTT
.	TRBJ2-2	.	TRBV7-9	CASSYRGITGELFF	TGTGCCAGCAGCTATCGGGGGATAACCGGGGAGCTGTTTTTT
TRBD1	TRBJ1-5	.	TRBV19	CASSIDRGGNQPQHF	TGTGCCAGTAGTATTGACAGGGGCGGCAATCAGCCCCAGCATTTT
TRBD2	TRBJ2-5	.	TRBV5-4	CASSAGLEETQYF	TGTGCCAGCAGCGCGGGACTAGAAGAGACCCAGTACTTC
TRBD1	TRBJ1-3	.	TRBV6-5	CASSFSARDRLYF	TGTGCCAGCAGTTTCTCTGCCCGGGACAGGTTATATTTT
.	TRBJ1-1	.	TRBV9	CASSVAGRENTEAFF	TGTGCCAGCAGCGTAGCCGGGAGGGAGAACACTGAAGCTTTCTTT
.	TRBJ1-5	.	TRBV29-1	CSVEAVYNNQPQHF	TGCAGCGTTGAGGCGGTTTATAACAATCAGCCCCAGCATTTT
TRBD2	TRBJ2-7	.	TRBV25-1	CASSSGGDRSYEQYF	TGTGCCAGCAGCTCTGGGGGGGACCGCTCCTACGAGCAGTACTTC